This T cell receptor beta chain derives from a study of CD8 T cells in ankylosing spondylitis. Quantitative 5'-RACE was performed with molecular barcodes, and it yielded the TCR beta libraries. Each CDR3 protein is one row after TCRdb ran MiXCR on the 5' RACE reads. The sample yields about 88,000 distinct CDR3 sequences, 27% seen once. This clonotype was observed a handful of times. The CDR3 extends over 13 amino acids. V shed 5 bases and J 4 bases; nucleotides not matched to a gene: 6. CDR1 DFQATT and CDR2 SNEGSKA come from the germline V gene (reference sequence). The chain combines TRBV20-1 with TRBJ2-7; 9 nucleotides match TRBD2. Input material: blood, either unsorted or a sorted T cell fraction (not recorded which). The sequence derives from a male donor with ankylosing spondylitis or in good health (not recorded which). The CDR3 loop reads CSADSGGSYEQYF. The DNA for the CDR3 is TGCAGTGCTGATAGCGGGGGTTCTTACGAGCAGTACTTC.